The clone carrying this TCR beta chain turned up a few times. The CDR3 runs 15 residues. Deletions cut 3 bases from V and 0 bases from J, with 9 bases between. The germline V gene has CDR1 LNHDA and CDR2 SQIVND (reference sequence). TCRdb reprocessed the reads via MiXCR and lists one record per CDR3 protein. The data contain more than 50,000 distinct CDR3 sequences, less than 25% of them singletons. These data belong to a study of lung T cells in sarcoidosis with Löfgren's syndrome. Sequencing was carried out using CD4+ T cells from PBMCs. The chain is built from TRBV19 and TRBJ1-5; tentative D call: TRBD1 (5 bases). The clonotype was recovered from a human donor with sarcoidosis (Löfgren's syndrome or another form), or a control subject (not recorded which). The CDR3 loop is CASSMGGLSNQPQHF. In nucleotides, the CDR3 is TGTGCCAGTAGTATGGGGGGTCTTAGCAATCAGCCCCAGCATTTT.